This TCR beta chain was profiled in a study of blood T cell repertoires in COVID-19. Original data processing: The assay estimated nucleated cells by amplifying reference gene primers. Profiling relied on immunoSEQ multiplex PCR, and the TCRdb table lists in-frame clones only, not all of them. V and J calls and clone size are given by that table; D and trimming were obtained from the DNA. The repertoire holds approximately 180,000 clones, with 82% as singletons. This clone came up once. Between the trimmed V and J ends, which lost 4 bases and 2 bases, there was a span of 8 bases. Germline V gene lookup returns CDR1 WNHNN and CDR2 SYGVQD (reference sequence). The CDR3 is made up of 13 amino acids. Adults between about 18 and 95 years of age took part from 24 US areas. Cohorts were assigned according to the clinical history that participants reported.

V gene TRBV10-1 combines with J gene TRBJ2-5, with D perhaps matching TRBD1 (6 bases). Sequenced material: PBMCs or T cells enriched from blood (not recorded which). This sequence was found in a woman in her sixties with acute COVID-19. The DNA of the CDR3 is TGCGCCAGCAGTGTAGGACAGCAAGAGACCCAGTACTTC. Encoded protein: CASSVGQQETQYF.